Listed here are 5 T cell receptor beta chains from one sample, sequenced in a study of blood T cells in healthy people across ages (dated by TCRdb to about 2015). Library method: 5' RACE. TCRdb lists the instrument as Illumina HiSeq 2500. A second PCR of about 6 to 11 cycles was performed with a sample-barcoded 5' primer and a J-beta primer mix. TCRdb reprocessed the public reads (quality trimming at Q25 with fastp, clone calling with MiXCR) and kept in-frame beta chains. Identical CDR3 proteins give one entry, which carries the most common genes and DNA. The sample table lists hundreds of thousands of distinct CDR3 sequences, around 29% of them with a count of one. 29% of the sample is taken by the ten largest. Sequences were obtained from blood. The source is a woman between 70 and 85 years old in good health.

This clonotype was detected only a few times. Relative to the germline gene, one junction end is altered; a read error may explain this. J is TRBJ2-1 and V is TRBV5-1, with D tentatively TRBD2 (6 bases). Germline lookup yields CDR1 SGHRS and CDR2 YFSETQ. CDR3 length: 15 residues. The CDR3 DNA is TGCGCCTGCAGCGGCGGGACGACCTCGAACAATGAGCAGTTCTTC. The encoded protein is CACSGGTTSNNEQFF.

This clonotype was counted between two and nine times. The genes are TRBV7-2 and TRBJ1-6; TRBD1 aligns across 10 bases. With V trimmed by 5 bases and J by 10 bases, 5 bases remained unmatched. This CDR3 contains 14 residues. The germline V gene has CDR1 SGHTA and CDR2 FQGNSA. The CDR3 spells CASSPTGGSSPLHF. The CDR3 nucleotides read TGTGCCAGCAGCCCGACAGGGGGCAGCTCACCCCTCCACTTT.

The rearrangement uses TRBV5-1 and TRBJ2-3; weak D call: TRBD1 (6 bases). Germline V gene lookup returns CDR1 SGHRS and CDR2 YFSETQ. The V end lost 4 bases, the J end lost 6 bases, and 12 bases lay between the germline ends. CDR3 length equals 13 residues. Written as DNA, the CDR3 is TGCGCCAGCAGCCCGACCGGACAGGATACGCAGTATTTT. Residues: CASSPTGQDTQYF.

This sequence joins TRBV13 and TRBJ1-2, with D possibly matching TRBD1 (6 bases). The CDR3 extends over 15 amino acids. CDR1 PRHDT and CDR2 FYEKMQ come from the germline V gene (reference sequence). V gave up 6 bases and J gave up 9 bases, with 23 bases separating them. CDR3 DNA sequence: TGTGCCAGCAGGGCCTCCGGACAGACCTATGGCAGCTACACCTTC. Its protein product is CASRASGQTYGSYTF.

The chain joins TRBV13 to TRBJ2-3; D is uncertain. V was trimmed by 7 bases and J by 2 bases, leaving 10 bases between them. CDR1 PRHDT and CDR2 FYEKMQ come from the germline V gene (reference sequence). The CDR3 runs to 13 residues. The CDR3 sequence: CASTTGPTDTQYF. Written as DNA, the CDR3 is TGTGCCAGCACCACGGGCCCCACAGATACGCAGTATTTT. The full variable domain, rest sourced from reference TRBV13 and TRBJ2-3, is AAGVIQSPRHLIKEKRETATLKCYPIPRHDTVYWYQQGPGQDPQFLISFYEKMQSDKGSIPDRFSAQQFSDYHSELNMSSLELGDSALYFCASTTGPTDTQYFGPGTRLTVL.